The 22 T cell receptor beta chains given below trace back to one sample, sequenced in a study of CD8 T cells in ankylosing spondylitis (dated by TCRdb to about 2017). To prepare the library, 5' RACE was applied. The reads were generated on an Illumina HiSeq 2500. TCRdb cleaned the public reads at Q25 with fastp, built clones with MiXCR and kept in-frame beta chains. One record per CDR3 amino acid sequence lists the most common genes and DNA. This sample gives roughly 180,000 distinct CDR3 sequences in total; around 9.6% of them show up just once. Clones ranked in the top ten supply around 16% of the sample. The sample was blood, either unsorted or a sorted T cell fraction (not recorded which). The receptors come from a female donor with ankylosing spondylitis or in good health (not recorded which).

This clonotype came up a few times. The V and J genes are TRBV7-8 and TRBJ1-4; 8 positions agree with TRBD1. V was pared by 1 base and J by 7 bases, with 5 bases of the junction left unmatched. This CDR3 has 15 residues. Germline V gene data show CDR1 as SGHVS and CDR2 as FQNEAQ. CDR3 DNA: TGTGCCAGCAGCTTAGGAACAGGGGGGAGTGAAAAACTGTTTTTT. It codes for CASSLGTGGSEKLFF.

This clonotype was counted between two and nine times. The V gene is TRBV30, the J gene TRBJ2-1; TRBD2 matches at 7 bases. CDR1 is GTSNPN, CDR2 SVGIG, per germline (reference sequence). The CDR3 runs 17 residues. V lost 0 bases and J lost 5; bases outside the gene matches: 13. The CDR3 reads CAWSVHLTGGVNNEQFF. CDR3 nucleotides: TGTGCCTGGAGTGTACACTTGACGGGAGGCGTAAACAATGAGCAGTTCTTC.

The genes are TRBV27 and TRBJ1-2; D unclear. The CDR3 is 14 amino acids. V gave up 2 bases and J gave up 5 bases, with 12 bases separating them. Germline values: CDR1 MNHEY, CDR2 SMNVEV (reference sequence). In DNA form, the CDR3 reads TGTGCCAGCAGTTTAGGGCCGTCCTTTTATGGCTACACCTTC. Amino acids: CASSLGPSFYGYTF.

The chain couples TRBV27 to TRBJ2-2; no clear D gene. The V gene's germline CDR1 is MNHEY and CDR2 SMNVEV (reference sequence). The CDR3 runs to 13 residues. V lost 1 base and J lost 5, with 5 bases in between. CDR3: CASSLYLTGELFF. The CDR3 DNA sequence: TGTGCCAGCAGTTTATACCTTACCGGGGAGCTGTTTTTT.

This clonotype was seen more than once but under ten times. The CDR3 region is CASREDRGDLNTEAFF. CDR3 nucleotide sequence: TGTGCCAGCAGGGAGGACAGGGGAGATCTGAACACTGAAGCTTTCTTT. The chain recombines TRBV12-3 or TRBV12-4 with TRBJ1-1, with 9 bases that match TRBD1. V shed 6 bases, J shed 0 bases, and the junction held 8 bases outside the gene matches. The CDR3 consists of 16 residues.

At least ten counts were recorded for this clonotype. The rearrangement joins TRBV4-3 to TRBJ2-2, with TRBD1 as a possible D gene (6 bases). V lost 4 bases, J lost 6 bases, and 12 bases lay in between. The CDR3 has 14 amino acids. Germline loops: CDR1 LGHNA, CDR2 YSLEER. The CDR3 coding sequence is TGCGCCAGCAGCCCTACAGGGTGGTCCGGGGAGCTGTTTTTT. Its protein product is CASSPTGWSGELFF.

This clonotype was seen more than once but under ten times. CDR3 amino acids: CASSSYGGNTGELFF. In nucleotides, the CDR3 is TGTGCCAGCAGCAGCTACGGTGGGAACACCGGGGAGCTGTTTTTT. The chain carries TRBV11-3 and TRBJ2-2, with D hard to call. This CDR3 comprises 15 residues. V dropped 5 bases and J dropped 1 base, with 11 bases sitting between them. Germline CDR1 reads SGHNT; CDR2 reads YENEEA.

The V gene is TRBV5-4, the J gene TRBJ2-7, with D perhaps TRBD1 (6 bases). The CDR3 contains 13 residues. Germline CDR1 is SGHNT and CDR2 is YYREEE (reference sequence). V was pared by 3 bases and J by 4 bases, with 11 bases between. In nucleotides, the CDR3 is TGTGCCAGCAGCTGGGGGCCTATTTACGAGCAGTACTTC. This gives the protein CASSWGPIYEQYF.

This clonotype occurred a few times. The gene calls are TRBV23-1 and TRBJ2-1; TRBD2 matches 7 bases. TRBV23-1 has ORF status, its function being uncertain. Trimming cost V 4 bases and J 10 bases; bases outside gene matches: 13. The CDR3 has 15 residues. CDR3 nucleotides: TGCGCCAGCAGTCCCGGACTAGTAAAAACCGACGAGCAGTTCTTC. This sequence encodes CASSPGLVKTDEQFF.

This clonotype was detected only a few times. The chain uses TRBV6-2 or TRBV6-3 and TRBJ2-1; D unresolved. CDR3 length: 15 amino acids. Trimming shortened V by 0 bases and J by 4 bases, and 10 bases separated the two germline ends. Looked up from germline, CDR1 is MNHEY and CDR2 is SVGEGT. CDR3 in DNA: TGTGCCAGCAGTTACTCGGCCTTGGAGTACAATGAGCAGTTCTTC. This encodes CASSYSALEYNEQFF.

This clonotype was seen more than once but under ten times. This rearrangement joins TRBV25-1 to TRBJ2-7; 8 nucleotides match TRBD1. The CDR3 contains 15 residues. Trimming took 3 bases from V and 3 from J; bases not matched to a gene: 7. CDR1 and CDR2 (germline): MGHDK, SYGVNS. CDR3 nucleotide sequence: TGTGCCAGCAGTGATTCTGGACAGGGAGTCTACGAGCAGTACTTC. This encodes CASSDSGQGVYEQYF.

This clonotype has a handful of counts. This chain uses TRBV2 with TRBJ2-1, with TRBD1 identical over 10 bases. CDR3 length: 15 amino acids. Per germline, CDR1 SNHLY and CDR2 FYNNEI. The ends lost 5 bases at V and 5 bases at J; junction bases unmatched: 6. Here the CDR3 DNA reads TGTGCCAGCAGTAAAGGACAGGGGGTAGACAATGAGCAGTTCTTC. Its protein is CASSKGQGVDNEQFF.

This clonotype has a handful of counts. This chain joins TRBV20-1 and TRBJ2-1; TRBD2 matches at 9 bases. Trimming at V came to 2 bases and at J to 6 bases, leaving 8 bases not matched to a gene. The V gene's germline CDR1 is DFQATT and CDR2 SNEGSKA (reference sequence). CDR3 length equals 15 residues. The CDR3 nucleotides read TGCAGTGCTAGATCCTGGGGTAGCGGGAGCAATGAGCAGTTCTTC. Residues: CSARSWGSGSNEQFF.

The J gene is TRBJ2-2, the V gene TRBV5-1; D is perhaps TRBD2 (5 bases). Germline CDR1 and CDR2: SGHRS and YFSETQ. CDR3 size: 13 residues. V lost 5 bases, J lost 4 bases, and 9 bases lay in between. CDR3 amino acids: CASSPEGTGELFF. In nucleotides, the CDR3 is TGCGCCAGCAGTCCTGAGGGCACCGGGGAGCTGTTTTTT.

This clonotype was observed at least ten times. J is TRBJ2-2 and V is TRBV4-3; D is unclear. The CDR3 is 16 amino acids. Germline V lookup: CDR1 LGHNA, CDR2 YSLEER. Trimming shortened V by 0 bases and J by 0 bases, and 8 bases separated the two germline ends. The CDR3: CASSQDYTSNTGELFF. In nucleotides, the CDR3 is TGCGCCAGCAGCCAAGATTACACATCGAACACCGGGGAGCTGTTTTTT.

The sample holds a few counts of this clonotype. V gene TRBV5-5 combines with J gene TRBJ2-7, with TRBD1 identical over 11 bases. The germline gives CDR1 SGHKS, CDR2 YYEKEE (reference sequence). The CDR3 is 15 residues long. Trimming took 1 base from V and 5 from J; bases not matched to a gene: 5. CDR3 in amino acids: CASSLSGQGAHEQYF. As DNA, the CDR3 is TGTGCCAGCAGCTTGAGTGGACAGGGGGCCCACGAGCAGTACTTC.

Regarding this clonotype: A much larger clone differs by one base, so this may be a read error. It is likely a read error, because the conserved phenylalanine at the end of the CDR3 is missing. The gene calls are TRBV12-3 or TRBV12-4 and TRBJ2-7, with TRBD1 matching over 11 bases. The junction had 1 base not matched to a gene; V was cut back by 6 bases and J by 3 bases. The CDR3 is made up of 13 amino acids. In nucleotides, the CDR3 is TGTGCCAGCAGGGGGACAGGGGGCTACGAGCAGTACTAC. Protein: CASRGTGGYEQYY.

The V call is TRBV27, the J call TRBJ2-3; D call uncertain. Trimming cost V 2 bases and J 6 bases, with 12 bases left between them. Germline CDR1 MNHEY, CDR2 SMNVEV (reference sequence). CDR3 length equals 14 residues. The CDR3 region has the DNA TGTGCCAGCAGTTTAGCTAACCGGGCCGATACGCAGTATTTT. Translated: CASSLANRADTQYF.

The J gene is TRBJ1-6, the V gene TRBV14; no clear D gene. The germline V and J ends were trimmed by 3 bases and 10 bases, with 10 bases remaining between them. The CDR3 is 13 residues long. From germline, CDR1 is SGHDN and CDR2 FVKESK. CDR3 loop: CASSHRTDSPLHF. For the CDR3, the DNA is TGTGCCAGCAGCCATAGAACAGACTCACCCCTCCACTTT. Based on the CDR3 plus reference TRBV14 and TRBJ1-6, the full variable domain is EAGVTQFPSHSVIEKGQTVTLRCDPISGHDNLYWYRRVMGKEIKFLLHFVKESKQDESGMPNNRFLAERTGGTYSTLKVQPAELEDSGVYFCASSHRTDSPLHFGNGTRLTVT.

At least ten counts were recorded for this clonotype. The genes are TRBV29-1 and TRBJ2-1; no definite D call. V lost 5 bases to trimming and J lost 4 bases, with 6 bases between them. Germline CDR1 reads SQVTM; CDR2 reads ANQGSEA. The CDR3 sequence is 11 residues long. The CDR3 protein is CSVPRYNEQFF. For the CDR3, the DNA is TGCAGCGTTCCCAGGTACAATGAGCAGTTCTTC.

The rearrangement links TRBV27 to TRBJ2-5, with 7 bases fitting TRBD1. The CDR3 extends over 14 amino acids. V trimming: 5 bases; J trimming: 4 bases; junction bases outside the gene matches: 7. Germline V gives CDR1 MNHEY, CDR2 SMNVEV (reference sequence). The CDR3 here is CASSPLTGSETQYF. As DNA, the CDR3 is TGTGCCAGCAGTCCACTGACAGGGTCAGAGACCCAGTACTTC.

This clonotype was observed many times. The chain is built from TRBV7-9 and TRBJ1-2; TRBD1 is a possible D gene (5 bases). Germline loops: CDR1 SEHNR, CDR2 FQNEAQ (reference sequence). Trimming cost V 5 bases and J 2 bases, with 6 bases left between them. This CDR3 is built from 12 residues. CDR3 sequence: CASSGGNYGYTF. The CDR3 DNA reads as TGTGCCAGCAGCGGGGGGAACTATGGCTACACCTTC.